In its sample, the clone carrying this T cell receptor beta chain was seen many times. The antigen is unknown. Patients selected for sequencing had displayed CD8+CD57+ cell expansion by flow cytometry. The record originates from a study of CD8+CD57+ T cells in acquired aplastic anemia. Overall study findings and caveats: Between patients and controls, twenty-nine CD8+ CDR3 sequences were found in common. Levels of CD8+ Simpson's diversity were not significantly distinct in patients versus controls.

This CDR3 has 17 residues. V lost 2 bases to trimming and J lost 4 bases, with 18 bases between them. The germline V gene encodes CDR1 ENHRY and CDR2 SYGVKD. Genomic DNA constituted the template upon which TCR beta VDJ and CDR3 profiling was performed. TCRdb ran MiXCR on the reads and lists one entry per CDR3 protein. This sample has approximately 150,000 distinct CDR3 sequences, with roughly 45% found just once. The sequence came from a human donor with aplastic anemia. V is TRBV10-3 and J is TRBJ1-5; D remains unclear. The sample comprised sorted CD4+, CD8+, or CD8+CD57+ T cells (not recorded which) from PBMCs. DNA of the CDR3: TGTGCCATCAGTGAGGCCAAGGGTGCCGGTGGAAATCAGCCCCAGCATTTT. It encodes CAISEAKGAGGNQPQHF.